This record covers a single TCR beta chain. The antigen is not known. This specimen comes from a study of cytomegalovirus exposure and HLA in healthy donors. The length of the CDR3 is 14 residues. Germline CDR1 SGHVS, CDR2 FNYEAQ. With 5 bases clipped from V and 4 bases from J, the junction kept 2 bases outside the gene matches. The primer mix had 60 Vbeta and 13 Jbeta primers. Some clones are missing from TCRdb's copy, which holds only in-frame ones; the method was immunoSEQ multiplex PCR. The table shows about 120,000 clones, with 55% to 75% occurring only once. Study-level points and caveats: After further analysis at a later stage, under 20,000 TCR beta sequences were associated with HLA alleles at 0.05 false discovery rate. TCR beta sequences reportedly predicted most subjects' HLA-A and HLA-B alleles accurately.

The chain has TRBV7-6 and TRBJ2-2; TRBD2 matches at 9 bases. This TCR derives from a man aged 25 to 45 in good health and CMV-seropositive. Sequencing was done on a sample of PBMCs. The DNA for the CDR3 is TGTGCCAGCAGCACGCGGGGGGGCACCGGGGAGCTGTTTTTT. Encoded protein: CASSTRGGTGELFF. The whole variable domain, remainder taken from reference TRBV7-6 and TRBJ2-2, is GAGVSQSPRYKVTKRGQDVALRCDPISGHVSLYWYRQALGQGPEFLTYFNYEAQQDKSGLPNDRFSAERPEGSISTLTIQRTEQRDSAMYRCASSTRGGTGELFFGEGSRLTVL.